One sample yielded the 18 T cell receptor beta chains listed below, sequenced in a study of CD8+ T cells in alopecia areata. Extraction and reverse transcription of RNA yielded cDNA as the sequencing template. Sequenced by immunoSEQ multiplex PCR; TCRdb stores in-frame clones only, minus some. This sample has approximately 57,000 clones, with roughly 96% found just once. Sequencing was performed on CD8+ T cells sorted from blood, taken at week 0. These receptors were obtained from a human donor with alopecia areata.

CDR3 region: CASSHTGNEQFF. CDR3 nucleotide sequence: TGTGCCAGCAGCCATACAGGGAATGAGCAGTTCTTC. The chain employs TRBV7-9 and TRBJ2-1, with a weak D call TRBD1 (6 bases). From germline, CDR1 is SEHNR and CDR2 FQNEAQ (reference sequence). The CDR3 has 12 residues. V lost 5 bases to trimming and J lost 7 bases, with 9 bases between them.

V gene TRBV7-6 combines with J gene TRBJ1-5; TRBD1 agrees at 7 bases. Germline assignment: CDR1 SGHVS and CDR2 FNYEAQ. V dropped 5 bases and J dropped 4; count of bases not matched to a gene: 8. The CDR3 is made up of 15 amino acids. CDR3 DNA: TGTGCCAGCAGCGTGGGGGACAGCACGAATCAGCCCCAGCATTTT. Translation gives CASSVGDSTNQPQHF.

This sequence joins TRBV14 and TRBJ2-4, with 9 bases that match TRBD2. There are 16 residues in the CDR3. Per the germline V gene, CDR1 is SGHDN and CDR2 is FVKESK. V lost 5 bases, J lost 0 bases, and 5 bases stayed unmatched. The CDR3 loop reads CASSISAGGAKNIQYF. CDR3 bases: TGTGCCAGCAGCATATCAGCGGGGGGAGCCAAAAACATTCAGTACTTC.

The chain combines TRBV5-1 with TRBJ2-7, with 9 positions matching TRBD2. The CDR3 length is 14 residues. CDR1 and CDR2 (germline): SGHRS, YFSETQ. V shed 6 bases and J 1 base; nucleotides not matched to a gene: 5. CDR3: CASNLAGPSYEQYF. The CDR3 DNA reads TGCGCCAGCAACCTAGCGGGGCCTTCCTACGAGCAGTACTTC. Full variable domain (outside the CDR3, taken from reference TRBV5-1 and TRBJ2-7): KAGVTQTPRYLIKTRGQQVTLSCSPISGHRSVSWYQQTPGQGLQFLFEYFSETQRNKGNFPGRFSGRQFSNSRSEMNVSTLELGDSALYLCASNLAGPSYEQYFGPGTRLTVT.

The chain carries TRBV4-1 and TRBJ2-2, with a possible D match to TRBD2 (6 bases). V lost 5 bases, J lost 4 bases, and 11 bases lay in between. The germline V gene has CDR1 MGHRA and CDR2 YSYEKL. The CDR3 spans 14 residues. CDR3 bases: TGCGCCAGCAGCACGGGAGAGGCCACCGGGGAGCTGTTTTTT. This translates into CASSTGEATGELFF.

This chain connects TRBV7-9 to TRBJ2-3; the match to TRBD2 covers 8 bases. Germline loops: CDR1 SEHNR, CDR2 FQNEAQ (reference sequence). The CDR3 is made up of 16 amino acids. V was clipped by 5 bases and J by 2 bases; unmatched bases: 9. CDR3 in DNA: TGTGCCAGCAGCCCAGAGCGGGGGTTACCCACAGATACGCAGTATTTT. It encodes CASSPERGLPTDTQYF.

This chain uses TRBV14 with TRBJ2-3, with D uncertain. Germline CDR1 and CDR2: SGHDN and FVKESK. The CDR3 loop spans 16 amino acids. V gave up 0 bases and J gave up 6 bases, with 16 bases separating them. CDR3 sequence (DNA): TGTGCCAGCAGCCAAGATTCCACCTTTAGATTGGATACGCAGTATTTT. Translating gives CASSQDSTFRLDTQYF. Full variable domain (missing parts from reference TRBV14 and TRBJ2-3): EAGVTQFPSHSVIEKGQTVTLRCDPISGHDNLYWYRRVMGKEIKFLLHFVKESKQDESGMPNNRFLAERTGGTYSTLKVQPAELEDSGVYFCASSQDSTFRLDTQYFGPGTRLTVL.

This rearrangement joins TRBV7-9 to TRBJ2-3; the match to TRBD2 covers 13 bases. The CDR3 totals 17 residues. Germline V gene data show CDR1 as SEHNR and CDR2 as FQNEAQ (reference sequence). Losses at the gene ends were 4 bases for V and 4 bases for J; bases not matched to a gene: 8. CDR3 in DNA: TGTGCCAGCAGCTCCAGACTAGCGGGGGGCAGGGCAGATACGCAGTATTTT. Translating it yields CASSSRLAGGRADTQYF.

This chain joins TRBV7-9 and TRBJ2-3, with a weak D call TRBD2 (7 bases). The CDR3 totals 16 residues. In germline, CDR1 is SEHNR, CDR2 FQNEAQ (reference sequence). V gave up 2 bases and J gave up 4 bases, with 16 bases separating them. The CDR3 DNA reads as TGTGCCAGCAGCTTATCCTCGGGGGGCGCGCCAGATACGCAGTATTTT. Translation gives CASSLSSGGAPDTQYF.

CDR3 residues: CASSSPMADTQYF. The CDR3 bases are TGTGCCAGCAGTTCCCCAATGGCAGATACGCAGTATTTT. V and J are TRBV27 and TRBJ2-3; D unresolved. Germline CDR1 and CDR2: MNHEY and SMNVEV (reference sequence). The CDR3 is made up of 13 amino acids. Trimming removed 4 bases at V and 4 bases at J, with 9 bases between.

This clone was detected once. V and J are TRBV7-2 and TRBJ1-5, with a tentative D call TRBD1 (6 bases). From germline, CDR1 is SGHTA and CDR2 FQGNSA. This CDR3 has 15 amino acids. Trimming cost V 4 bases and J 5 bases, with 15 bases left between them. The CDR3 region has the DNA TGTGCCAGCAGCTATCGGGGGCGGCAGGATCAGCCCCAGCATTTT. This sequence encodes CASSYRGRQDQPQHF. The whole variable domain, remainder taken from reference TRBV7-2 and TRBJ1-5, is GAGVSQSPSNKVTEKGKDVELRCDPISGHTALYWYRQSLGQGLEFLIYFQGNSAPDKSGLPSDRFSAERTGGSVSTLTIQRTQQEDSAVYLCASSYRGRQDQPQHFGDGTRLSIL.

V usage is TRBV6-5 and J usage is TRBJ1-2; D is uncertain. Trimming stripped 5 bases from V and 5 bases from J, with 18 bases between. The CDR3 has 15 residues. Germline values: CDR1 MNHEY, CDR2 SVGAGI. As DNA, the CDR3 is TGTGCCAGCAGTCCCTCGCCCACCTCTCTATATGGCTACACCTTC. Translation: CASSPSPTSLYGYTF.

This sequence joins TRBV19 and TRBJ2-7, with D unclear. Germline CDR1 is LNHDA and CDR2 is SQIVND (reference sequence). This CDR3 region has 14 residues. Trimming pared 2 bases from V and 1 base from J, leaving 9 bases between. Here the CDR3 DNA reads TGTGCCAGTAGTATATCGGCAGCTTCCTACGAGCAGTACTTC. Translating gives CASSISAASYEQYF.

This rearrangement joins TRBV7-9 to TRBJ2-3, with 8 bases identical to TRBD2. Germline-derived CDR1 and CDR2 are SEHNR and FQNEAQ (reference sequence). The length of the CDR3 is 15 residues. The junction had 2 bases not matched to a gene; V was cut back by 0 bases and J by 3 bases. The DNA of the CDR3 is TGTGCCAGCAGCTTAGCGGTAGCGGGGACAGATACGCAGTATTTT. It specifies CASSLAVAGTDTQYF.

CDR3 residues: CASSYLSSTDTQYF. The DNA for the CDR3 is TGTGCCAGCAGTTACCTGTCTAGCACAGATACGCAGTATTTT. The V call is TRBV6-5, the J call TRBJ2-3, with D unclear. This CDR3 has 14 residues. V was clipped by 2 bases and J by 0 bases, with 6 bases between them. Germline V gives CDR1 MNHEY, CDR2 SVGAGI.

The CDR3 DNA is TGTGCCAGCAGCTTAGCAGCCCCCTCCTACAATGAGCAGTTCTTC. Translating it yields CASSLAAPSYNEQFF. The rearrangement joins TRBV7-6 to TRBJ2-1; D unresolved. The V gene's germline CDR1 is SGHVS and CDR2 FNYEAQ. The CDR3 sequence is 15 residues long. V was shortened by 0 bases and J by 0 bases, with 6 bases between the two germline ends. The full variable domain, its missing parts supplied by reference TRBV7-6 and TRBJ2-1, is GAGVSQSPRYKVTKRGQDVALRCDPISGHVSLYWYRQALGQGPEFLTYFNYEAQQDKSGLPNDRFSAERPEGSISTLTIQRTEQRDSAMYRCASSLAAPSYNEQFFGPGTRLTVL.

This CDR3 reads CATQGSRTGSGETQYF. The CDR3 DNA reads TGTGCCACCCAAGGGTCGCGGACTGGGTCTGGGGAGACCCAGTACTTC. V gene TRBV10-3 combines with J gene TRBJ2-5, with TRBD2 as a possible D gene (5 bases). CDR3 length: 16 residues. V lost 10 bases, J lost 5 bases, and 26 bases lay in between. Germline lookup yields CDR1 ENHRY and CDR2 SYGVKD.

The chain combines TRBV14 with TRBJ2-7; D gene uncertain. This CDR3 is built from 15 residues. Germline values: CDR1 SGHDN, CDR2 FVKESK. V dropped 0 bases and J dropped 2 bases, with 11 bases sitting between them. The DNA of the CDR3 is TGTGCCAGCAGCCAAGATTACGGTACGCCCTACGAGCAGTACTTC. Protein product: CASSQDYGTPYEQYF.